The 20 T cell receptor beta chains listed next were all sequenced from one sample in a study of cytomegalovirus exposure and HLA in healthy donors. With 60 Vbeta and 13 Jbeta primers, the PCR was carried out. Repertoires were generated with immunoSEQ multiplex PCR, while TCRdb's copy carries only in-frame clones and drops some. The sample lists about 130,000 clones; roughly 85% were seen once. The sample consisted of PBMCs. The receptors stem from a man aged 35-49 years in good health and CMV-seropositive.

The V call is TRBV27, the J call TRBJ2-7; 7 bases map to TRBD1. Trimming took 3 bases from V and 8 from J; bases not matched to a gene: 16. The germline V gene encodes CDR1 MNHEY and CDR2 SMNVEV (reference sequence). The CDR3 spans 16 residues. The CDR3 DNA sequence: TGTGCCAGCAGTTTGTCCGGGACAGCGGCTGTGAACCAGCAGTACTTC. Residues: CASSLSGTAAVNQQYF.

This clone was recorded a few times. V gene TRBV2 combines with J gene TRBJ1-2; D is unclear. The V end was cut by 2 bases, the J end by 1 base, with 11 bases between. The V gene's germline CDR1 is SNHLY and CDR2 FYNNEI. The CDR3 covers 15 residues. CDR3 residues: CASSEPDGFNYGYTF. The CDR3 bases are TGTGCCAGCAGTGAACCAGACGGGTTTAACTATGGCTACACCTTC.

V is TRBV16 and J is TRBJ2-3, with D tentatively TRBD2 (6 bases). This CDR3 comprises 16 residues. Germline CDR1 and CDR2: KGHSY and FQNENV. V was trimmed by 2 bases and J by 2 bases, leaving 14 bases between them. CDR3 in DNA: TGTGCCAGCAGCCAAAGGTCTAGCGCAAACACAGATACGCAGTATTTT. Its protein is CASSQRSSANTDTQYF.

The V and J genes are TRBV4-1 and TRBJ2-5; 10 bases agree with TRBD2. Germline trimming cut 5 bases from V and 5 bases from J; bases unmatched to any gene: 8. CDR3 size: 15 residues. Germline lookup yields CDR1 MGHRA and CDR2 YSYEKL. The CDR3 coding sequence is TGCGCCAGCAGCAGTAGCGGGAGGAACCGGGAGACCCAGTACTTC. Translation: CASSSSGRNRETQYF.

The chain couples TRBV12-2 to TRBJ2-7; the table calls TRBD2, which could not be checked here. TRBV12-2 is marked as a pseudogene. This CDR3 is 15 amino acids long. As DNA, the CDR3 is TGTGCAAGTCGCACGGGGACTAGCGGGAGTCTCGAGCAGTACTTC. Translation: CASRTGTSGSLEQYF.

The rearrangement uses TRBV7-8 and TRBJ2-1, with no clear D. Trimming shortened V by 7 bases and J by 4 bases, and 14 bases separated the two germline ends. CDR1 SGHVS and CDR2 FQNEAQ come from the germline V gene. This CDR3 region has 14 residues. CDR3 in DNA: TGTGCCAGCATCCGCGGTAGTAAGTACAATGAGCAGTTCTTC. It codes for CASIRGSKYNEQFF.

This clone occurred a few times. The V and J genes are TRBV11-2 and TRBJ2-6; 9 bases map to TRBD1. Germline CDR1 is SGHAT and CDR2 is FQNNGV. This CDR3 contains 17 residues. Trimming removed 5 bases from V and 2 bases from J; junction bases left unmatched: 7. The CDR3 is CASSPPGQGTGANVLTF. The CDR3 DNA sequence: TGTGCCAGCAGCCCCCCGGGACAGGGAACTGGGGCCAACGTCCTGACTTTC.

This chain connects TRBV28 to TRBJ1-5; D is possibly TRBD1 (5 bases). Trimming took off 5 bases at V and 6 bases at J, with 20 bases between the two ends. The CDR3 loop spans 16 amino acids. Germline V CDR1 and CDR2: MDHEN, SYDVKM. The CDR3 protein is CASSLEVAGRLQPQHF. CDR3 coding DNA: TGTGCCAGCAGTCTGGAGGTGGCAGGGAGGCTTCAGCCCCAGCATTTT.

V gene TRBV19 combines with J gene TRBJ1-2; D is undetermined. CDR3 length: 14 residues. Germline loops: CDR1 LNHDA, CDR2 SQIVND (reference sequence). Deletions cut 6 bases from V and 3 bases from J, with 14 bases between. The CDR3 region has the DNA TGTGCCAGTAGAATTCCCACCGGGGACTATGGCTACACCTTC. It translates to CASRIPTGDYGYTF.

V gene TRBV5-1 combines with J gene TRBJ2-1, with D possibly matching TRBD1 (5 bases). This CDR3 region has 11 residues. The ends were cut back, 1 base at V and 9 bases at J, with 5 bases in the middle. CDR1 and CDR2 from the germline V gene are SGHRS and YFSETQ. The CDR3 DNA follows: TGCGCCAGCAGCTTGAGGGGTGAGCAGTTCTTC. It encodes CASSLRGEQFF. Looking up the rest from reference TRBV5-1 and TRBJ2-1 gives the full variable domain: KAGVTQTPRYLIKTRGQQVTLSCSPISGHRSVSWYQQTPGQGLQFLFEYFSETQRNKGNFPGRFSGRQFSNSRSEMNVSTLELGDSALYLCASSLRGEQFFGPGTRLTVL.

This clone was seen a handful of times. The rearrangement uses TRBV10-3 and TRBJ1-1, with D unresolved. This CDR3 is 14 amino acids long. V was clipped by 7 bases and J by 4 bases, with 16 bases between them. Germline V gene data show CDR1 as ENHRY and CDR2 as SYGVKD. Here the CDR3 DNA reads TGTGCCATCACCGAGGCGGGGTCGGTCACTGAAGCTTTCTTT. Its protein product is CAITEAGSVTEAFF.

The rearrangement uses TRBV14 and TRBJ2-7, with TRBD1 as a possible D gene (6 bases). Germline assignment: CDR1 SGHDN and CDR2 FVKESK. The V gene lost 6 bases and the J gene lost 7 bases, with 13 bases spanning the gap. This CDR3 contains 12 residues. CDR3 in amino acids: CASSPGVREQYF. CDR3 in DNA: TGTGCCAGCAGTCCAGGGGTACGGGAGCAGTACTTC.

This clone has just a few counts. The chain uses TRBV6-5 and TRBJ2-3; D might be TRBD2 (6 bases). The length of the CDR3 is 14 residues. Germline assignment: CDR1 MNHEY and CDR2 SVGAGI. V lost 5 bases and J lost 0, with 9 bases in between. The CDR3 DNA reads as TGTGCCAGCAGTCCCGGGACTAGCACAGATACGCAGTATTTT. Protein sequence: CASSPGTSTDTQYF.

V usage is TRBV2 and J usage is TRBJ2-2; the match to TRBD2 covers 9 bases. There are 13 residues in the CDR3. CDR1 and CDR2 from the germline V gene are SNHLY and FYNNEI. V trimming: 5 bases; J trimming: 6 bases; junction bases outside the gene matches: 1. DNA for the CDR3: TGTGCCAGCAGTAGCGGGAGGTCCGGGGAGCTGTTTTTT. Amino acids: CASSSGRSGELFF.

This chain connects TRBV11-2 to TRBJ1-6; D may be TRBD1 (5 bases). CDR1 is SGHAT, CDR2 FQNNGV, per germline. The CDR3 has 16 residues. The V end lost 3 bases, the J end lost 4 bases, and 13 bases lay between the germline ends. CDR3 bases: TGTGCCAGCAGCTTTACCGGGAGGGGTTATAATTCACCCCTCCACTTT. Amino acid sequence: CASSFTGRGYNSPLHF.

This chain joins TRBV7-3 and TRBJ2-2; 7 positions match TRBD1. The CDR3 extends over 14 amino acids. Germline CDR1 reads SGHTA; CDR2 reads FQGTGA. V dropped 5 bases and J dropped 1; count of bases not matched to a gene: 1. The CDR3, as DNA: TGTGCCAGCAGCCGGGACAGGAACACCGGGGAGCTGTTTTTT. Its translation: CASSRDRNTGELFF.

The rearrangement uses TRBV10-1 and TRBJ2-5; TRBD1 is a possible D gene (6 bases). Judging by the DNA end, TRBJ2-7 fits better; the J call may be wrong. This CDR3 is built from 12 residues. CDR1 is WNHNN, CDR2 SYGVQD, per germline (reference sequence). CDR3 DNA: TGCGCCAGCAGTGATTTAGGGGGCGAGCAGTACTTC. The encoded protein is CASSDLGGEQYF.

V gene TRBV15 combines with J gene TRBJ2-3; D perhaps matches TRBD1 (6 bases). Trimming cost V 0 bases and J 4 bases, with 14 bases left between them. Germline V gives CDR1 LNHNV, CDR2 YYDKDF (reference sequence). The CDR3 sequence is 16 residues long. DNA for the CDR3: TGTGCCACCAGCAGAGATCTTGCAGAGGGGGCAGATACGCAGTATTTT. This translates into CATSRDLAEGADTQYF.

The chain couples TRBV14 to TRBJ2-2, with unresolved D. There are 17 residues in the CDR3. Trimming took off 1 base at V and 0 bases at J, with 12 bases between the two ends. Germline V gene lookup returns CDR1 SGHDN and CDR2 FVKESK. The CDR3 region has the DNA TGTGCCAGCAGCCAAGTGGTGGGCCCCGCGAACACCGGGGAGCTGTTTTTT. It specifies CASSQVVGPANTGELFF. The entire variable domain, with the rest obtained from reference TRBV14 and TRBJ2-2, is as follows: EAGVTQFPSHSVIEKGQTVTLRCDPISGHDNLYWYRRVMGKEIKFLLHFVKESKQDESGMPNNRFLAERTGGTYSTLKVQPAELEDSGVYFCASSQVVGPANTGELFFGEGSRLTVL.

The V and J genes are TRBV9 and TRBJ1-1; the D gene is possibly TRBD1 (6 bases). Per the germline V gene, CDR1 is SGDLS and CDR2 is YYNGEE. This CDR3 region has 11 residues. V was trimmed by 3 bases and J by 12 bases, leaving 12 bases between them. This CDR3 is CASSDGTRPFF. For the CDR3, the DNA is TGTGCCAGCAGCGACGGGACAAGACCTTTCTTT.